This passage covers 2 T cell receptor beta chains from one sample sequenced in a study of blood T cell repertoires in COVID-19. Clones were sequenced by immunoSEQ multiplex PCR, and TCRdb holds only the in-frame ones, with some missing. This sample has roughly 120,000 clones, with 80% to 95% found just once. The sample taken for sequencing was peripheral blood. These TCRs come from a man aged 45-60 years with COVID-19, enrolled during active disease.

This chain uses TRBV19 with TRBJ2-1; possibly TRBD2 for D (7 bases). The CDR3 is 17 residues long. Germline values: CDR1 LNHDA, CDR2 SQIVND (reference sequence). Trimming shortened V by 4 bases and J by 4 bases, and 20 bases separated the two germline ends. The CDR3 nucleotides read TGTGCCAGTAGTAGGGGGCCAGCGGGAAGCTCTTACAATGAGCAGTTCTTC. It codes for CASSRGPAGSSYNEQFF.

The V call is TRBV5-6, the J call TRBJ2-5; perhaps TRBD1 as D (5 bases). The V end lost 4 bases, the J end lost 7 bases, and 8 bases lay between the germline ends. The CDR3 covers 11 residues. From germline, CDR1 is SGHDT and CDR2 YYEEEE. The CDR3 reads CASSRQGTQYF. CDR3 nucleotides: TGTGCCAGCAGCCGTCAGGGGACCCAGTACTTC.